This T cell receptor beta chain was identified during a study of blood T cell repertoires in COVID-19. The protocol was immunoSEQ multiplex PCR, while the TCRdb copy is restricted to in-frame clones and leaves out a portion. The sample has about 110,000 clones; approximately 87% are singletons. Germline CDR1 reads SEHNR; CDR2 reads FQNEAQ (reference sequence). The CDR3 runs to 14 residues. V shed 8 bases, J shed 2 bases, and the junction held 5 bases outside the gene matches. This TCR was recovered from a woman in her fifties or sixties with acute or convalescent COVID-19. The rearrangement uses TRBV7-9 and TRBJ2-3, with 9 nucleotides matching TRBD2. The specimen was peripheral blood. The CDR3 loop reads CASGLAGPTDTQYF. CDR3 coding DNA: TGTGCCAGCGGCCTAGCGGGGCCCACAGATACGCAGTATTTT.